What follows is one T cell receptor beta chain and its context. The data were taken from a study of Graves' ophthalmopathy and Graves' hyperthyroidism. Trimming took 5 bases from V and 2 from J, leaving 7 bases between them. The CDR3 covers 11 residues. CDR1 is SQVTM and CDR2 is ANQGSEA in the germline V gene. CDR3 regions of TCR beta were amplified from RNA transcripts. HTBI primers were used in a first-round RT-PCR, which preceded a second-round multiplex PCR. MiXCR was run by TCRdb on the multiplex PCR reads, yielding one entry per CDR3 protein. The table shows 400,000 or so distinct CDR3 sequences, with approximately 15% occurring only once.

The source of this sequence is a woman aged 18-29 years with stable Graves' hyperthyroidism. The chain carries TRBV29-1 and TRBJ2-7; D gene ambiguous. Input material: peripheral blood. The chain's CDR3 is CSVRAPYEQYF. The DNA of the CDR3 is TGCAGCGTTCGGGCCCCCTACGAGCAGTACTTC.